This TCR beta chain was sequenced during a study of T cells in Graves' hyperthyroidism and ophthalmopathy. Thyroid ultrasound and orbital computed tomography, with clinical symptoms and serum thyroxine and TRAb, informed diagnoses. This clonotype occurred many times. The antigen remains unidentified. General study points: In blood, most of the thyroid clonotypes expanded above 0.001 were also present.

RNA transcripts gave rise to amplified TCR beta CDR3 regions. The HTBI set primed first-round TCR CDR3 RT-PCR. Each CDR3 protein is one row after TCRdb ran MiXCR on the multiplex PCR reads. The table has about 700,000 distinct CDR3 sequences, approximately 42% seen once. Germline values: CDR1 SQVTM, CDR2 ANQGSEA. Germline trimming cut 3 bases from V and 4 bases from J; bases unmatched to any gene: 5. CDR3 length: 14 amino acids. This rearrangement joins TRBV29-1 to TRBJ1-3; 8 bases are a match to TRBD1. This receptor was identified in an adult man with Graves' disease, either hyperthyroidism or ophthalmopathy (not recorded which). The sample consisted of peripheral blood or thyroid tissue (not recorded which). CDR3 region: CSVERTGFGNTIYF. The CDR3 bases are TGCAGCGTTGAGAGGACAGGGTTCGGAAACACCATATATTTT.